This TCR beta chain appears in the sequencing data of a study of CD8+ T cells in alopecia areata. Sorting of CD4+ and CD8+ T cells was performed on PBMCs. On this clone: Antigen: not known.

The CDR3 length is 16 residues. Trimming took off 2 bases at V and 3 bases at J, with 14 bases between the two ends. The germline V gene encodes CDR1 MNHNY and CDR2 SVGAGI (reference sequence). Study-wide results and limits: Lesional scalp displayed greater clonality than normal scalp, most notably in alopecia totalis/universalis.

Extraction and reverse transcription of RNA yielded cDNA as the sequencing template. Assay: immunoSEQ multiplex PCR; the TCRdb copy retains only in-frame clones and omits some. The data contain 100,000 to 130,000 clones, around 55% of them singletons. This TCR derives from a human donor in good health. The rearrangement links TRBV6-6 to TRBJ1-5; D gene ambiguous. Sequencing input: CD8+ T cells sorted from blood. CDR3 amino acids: CASSYGRGRDNQPQHF. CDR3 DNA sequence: TGTGCCAGCAGTTACGGTCGAGGGAGGGACAATCAGCCCCAGCATTTT.